One and the same sample provided the 22 T cell receptor beta chains below, sequenced in a study of cytomegalovirus exposure and HLA in healthy donors. The PCR ran on 60 Vbeta and 13 Jbeta primers. Produced via immunoSEQ multiplex PCR; TCRdb's table is partial and in-frame only. This sample has approximately 120,000 clones, with approximately 80% found just once. Material for sequencing was PBMCs. These receptors came from a man between 25 and 39 years old in good health and CMV-seronegative.

This clone was counted only a few times. Written as DNA, the CDR3 is TGCGCCAGCAGGTATATGAGTAGTCGCTCCTACAATGAGCAGTTCTTC. This encodes CASRYMSSRSYNEQFF. This chain connects TRBV5-1 to TRBJ2-1; D unresolved. The CDR3 has 16 residues. Germline values: CDR1 SGHRS, CDR2 YFSETQ. Between the trimmed V and J ends, which lost 5 bases and 0 bases, there was a span of 15 bases.

The chain uses TRBV5-6 and TRBJ1-1; TRBD1 matches at 7 bases. CDR1 is SGHDT and CDR2 is YYEEEE in the germline V gene. Germline trimming cut 6 bases from V and 4 bases from J; bases unmatched to any gene: 9. The CDR3 covers 14 residues. The CDR3: CASIWRGLPTEAFF. The CDR3 bases are TGTGCCAGCATCTGGAGGGGGCTACCCACTGAAGCTTTCTTT.

This chain uses TRBV28 with TRBJ1-1; maybe TRBD1 (6 bases). The ends were cut back, 4 bases at V and 1 base at J, with 13 bases in the middle. Per the germline V gene, CDR1 is MDHEN and CDR2 is SYDVKM. This CDR3 is 15 amino acids long. In DNA, the CDR3 is TGTGCCAGCAGTTCCTTTTTGGGACAGAACACTGAAGCTTTCTTT. Encoded protein: CASSSFLGQNTEAFF.

The chain links TRBV28 to TRBJ2-5, with 10 positions matching TRBD1. This CDR3 spans 14 amino acids. The V and J ends lost 4 bases and 5 bases, in that order; junction bases with no gene match: 4. Germline V gene lookup returns CDR1 MDHEN and CDR2 SYDVKM. CDR3 in DNA: TGTGCCAGCAGTTCAGACAGGGGGCCTGAGACCCAGTACTTC. This encodes CASSSDRGPETQYF.

This chain joins TRBV19 and TRBJ2-2, with 7 nucleotides matching TRBD1. The CDR3 loop spans 16 amino acids. V dropped 4 bases and J dropped 4; count of bases not matched to a gene: 9. Germline lookup yields CDR1 LNHDA and CDR2 SQIVND (reference sequence). CDR3 DNA: TGTGCCAGTAGTAACCGACAGGGAAGTGGCACCGGGGAGCTGTTTTTT. It encodes CASSNRQGSGTGELFF.

V usage is TRBV19 and J usage is TRBJ1-6, with D possibly being TRBD1 (6 bases). Trimming cost V 9 bases and J 8 bases, with 11 bases left between them. CDR1 and CDR2 (germline): LNHDA, SQIVND (reference sequence). This CDR3 is 12 amino acids long. Here the CDR3 reads CASQGSDSPLHF. The CDR3 region has the DNA TGTGCCAGCCAGGGGTCGGATTCACCCCTCCACTTT.

The chain couples TRBV5-1 to TRBJ1-6; tentative D call: TRBD1 (6 bases). Germline assignment: CDR1 SGHRS and CDR2 YFSETQ. V lost 0 bases to trimming and J lost 9 bases, with 16 bases between them. This CDR3 contains 16 residues. Written as DNA, the CDR3 is TGCGCCAGCAGCTTGGAGGTTACAGGGTTCAGTTCACCCCTCCACTTT. This encodes CASSLEVTGFSSPLHF.

The CDR3 protein is CASSGSGSTYNEQFF. The CDR3, as DNA: TGTGCCAGCAGCGGTAGCGGGAGCACCTACAATGAGCAGTTCTTC. The rearrangement links TRBV9 to TRBJ2-1; TRBD2 aligns across 9 bases. Germline loops: CDR1 SGDLS, CDR2 YYNGEE. The CDR3 is 15 amino acids. With 3 bases clipped from V and 2 bases from J, the junction kept 3 bases outside the gene matches. The variable domain in full, completed from reference TRBV9 and TRBJ2-1, reads DSGVTQTPKHLITATGQRVTLRCSPRSGDLSVYWYQQSLDQGLQFLIQYYNGEERAKGNILERFSAQQFPDLHSELNLSSLELGDSALYFCASSGSGSTYNEQFFGPGTRLTVL.

The chain recombines TRBV14 with TRBJ2-7; the D is unclear. The CDR3 contains 14 residues. V lost 0 bases to trimming and J lost 0 bases, with 6 bases between them. Germline loops: CDR1 SGHDN, CDR2 FVKESK. In DNA, the CDR3 is TGTGCCAGCAGCCAAGATCTGAGCTCCTACGAGCAGTACTTC. Amino acids: CASSQDLSSYEQYF. Variable domain in full (rest from reference TRBV14 and TRBJ2-7): EAGVTQFPSHSVIEKGQTVTLRCDPISGHDNLYWYRRVMGKEIKFLLHFVKESKQDESGMPNNRFLAERTGGTYSTLKVQPAELEDSGVYFCASSQDLSSYEQYFGPGTRLTVT.

The gene calls are TRBV9 and TRBJ2-2; D unclear. The germline V and J ends were trimmed by 5 bases and 1 base, with 6 bases remaining between them. This CDR3 is built from 13 residues. CDR1 is SGDLS and CDR2 is YYNGEE in the germline V gene. The CDR3 protein is CASRAGNTGELFF. The CDR3 DNA sequence: TGTGCCAGCAGGGCAGGGAACACCGGGGAGCTGTTTTTT.

In nucleotides, the CDR3 is TGTGCCAGCAGCTTATCTACTAAAGCTTTCTTT. It is translated as CASSLSTKAFF. The chain carries TRBV7-9 and TRBJ1-1; no clear D. Per germline, CDR1 SEHNR and CDR2 FQNEAQ (reference sequence). The CDR3 is 11 residues long. Trimming took off 2 bases at V and 9 bases at J, with 7 bases between the two ends.

The count of this clone is one. CDR3 nucleotide sequence: TGTGCCATCAGTGAAGGCAGGGAGGATGGCTACACCTTC. Its translation is CAISEGREDGYTF. The gene calls are TRBV10-3 and TRBJ1-2; possible D gene TRBD1, 5 bases. CDR1 and CDR2 (germline): ENHRY, SYGVKD. V was cut by 3 bases and J by 6 bases, with 11 bases left in between. This CDR3 comprises 13 residues.

This clone showed up just once. The genes are TRBV5-1 and TRBJ1-1; 9 nucleotides align to TRBD1. V dropped 7 bases and J dropped 4; count of bases not matched to a gene: 14. This CDR3 contains 16 residues. Looked up from germline, CDR1 is SGHRS and CDR2 is YFSETQ. The chain's CDR3 is CASGILSQGAITEAFF. CDR3 nucleotide sequence: TGCGCCAGCGGCATTCTATCACAGGGGGCTATCACTGAAGCTTTCTTT.

The chain combines TRBV6-5 with TRBJ2-1, with D tentatively TRBD2 (6 bases). Germline V CDR1 and CDR2: MNHEY, SVGAGI. V lost 2 bases and J lost 6, with 17 bases in between. The CDR3 extends over 16 amino acids. The CDR3 reads CASSYQGLPTRNEQFF. The CDR3 coding sequence is TGTGCCAGCAGTTACCAGGGACTCCCTACACGCAATGAGCAGTTCTTC.

In this sample, this clone turned up once. The chain carries TRBV28 and TRBJ1-1; D unresolved. CDR1 MDHEN and CDR2 SYDVKM come from the germline V gene. V was clipped by 10 bases and J by 1 base, with 10 bases between them. The CDR3 is 12 amino acids. The CDR3 DNA reads as TGTGCCACCTTAGTGCCGAACACTGAAGCTTTCTTT. This sequence encodes CATLVPNTEAFF.

The chain recombines TRBV6-6 with TRBJ1-4; 8 bases map to TRBD1. The junction had 12 bases not matched to a gene; V was cut back by 7 bases and J by 8 bases. CDR1 and CDR2 (germline): MNHNY, SVGAGI (reference sequence). The CDR3 is made up of 15 amino acids. The CDR3 reads CASNLARQGWEKLFF. For the CDR3, the DNA is TGTGCCAGCAATCTTGCGAGACAGGGGTGGGAAAAACTGTTTTTT.

In this sample, this clone turned up once. The genes are TRBV28 and TRBJ1-2; D remains unclear. This CDR3 has 13 residues. Per germline, CDR1 MDHEN and CDR2 SYDVKM. Deletions cut 5 bases from V and 8 bases from J, with 15 bases between. The CDR3 region has the DNA TGTGCCAGCAGTGGTTGGAGGGTAAACGGCTACACCTTC. This translates into CASSGWRVNGYTF.

This chain connects TRBV5-6 to TRBJ2-1; 8 nucleotides match TRBD2. Trimming took 6 bases from V and 4 from J; bases not matched to a gene: 9. This CDR3 has 15 amino acids. Germline CDR1 SGHDT, CDR2 YYEEEE. Written as DNA, the CDR3 is TGTGCCAGCATTCCCGGCGGCGGGGGGTACAATGAGCAGTTCTTC. Translated: CASIPGGGGYNEQFF.

The CDR3 reads CAWSRQGTPNEKLFF. The CDR3 DNA reads as TGTGCCTGGAGTAGACAGGGGACCCCTAATGAAAAACTGTTTTTT. This chain uses TRBV30 with TRBJ1-4; 8 nucleotides match TRBD1. The J segment lost 3 bases and the V segment lost 2 bases, leaving 5 bases of the junction unmatched. The CDR3 covers 15 residues. Germline CDR1 GTSNPN, CDR2 SVGIG (reference sequence).

The CDR3 bases are TGTGCCAGCATGGTAGCGGGGGGGAAGACCCAGTACTTC. Its protein is CASMVAGGKTQYF. The chain uses TRBV25-1 and TRBJ2-5; 11 nucleotides align to TRBD2. There are 13 residues in the CDR3. CDR1 MGHDK and CDR2 SYGVNS come from the germline V gene. After removal of 7 bases from V and 6 bases from J, the junction contained 4 bases not matched to a gene.

A single count supports this clone. The chain links TRBV21-1 to TRBJ2-7; TRBD2 is taken as the D call from the table, unchecked against the DNA. TRBV21-1 is an annotated pseudogene. The CDR3 is 17 residues long. CDR3 DNA: TGTGCCAGCAGCCACCGGAGAGCAGGGAGGAGGTCCTACGAGCAGTACTTC. Translating it yields CASSHRRAGRRSYEQYF.

The CDR3 spells CASSDPRVPSSSSYNEQFF. The CDR3 nucleotides are TGTGCCAGCAGCGACCCGCGCGTCCCATCAAGTTCCTCCTACAATGAGCAGTTCTTC. The chain has TRBV9 and TRBJ2-1; D is uncertain. CDR1 and CDR2 (germline): SGDLS, YYNGEE. The ends were cut back, 3 bases at V and 0 bases at J, with 22 bases in the middle. The CDR3 is 19 residues long.